This T cell receptor (beta chain) was sequenced for a study of blood T cell repertoires in COVID-19. Study details: The samples span acute and convalescent COVID-19 from the United States, Italy and Spain. PBMCs, B-cell-depleted T cells, or T cells were the source of the cDNA or gDNA that made up the material.

This CDR3 is 15 amino acids long. The germline CDR1 and CDR2 sequences are MGHRA and YSYEKL. The ends lost 1 base at V and 2 bases at J; junction bases unmatched: 3. Per the authors' pipeline: The assay estimated nucleated cells by amplifying reference gene primers. Data came from immunoSEQ multiplex PCR; TCRdb stores just in-frame clones and leaves some out. For V, J and clone size, that table is used; D and trimming come from the DNA. Of roughly 100,000 clones detected, approximately 72% appear once; the ten largest clones hold around 19%. A few counts support this clone. The chain employs TRBV4-1 and TRBJ2-7; 9 positions agree with TRBD1. Sequenced material: peripheral blood. The TCR sequence derives from a woman aged 70-85 years with acute or convalescent COVID-19. The CDR3 DNA reads TGCGCCAGCAGCCAAGCGAGGACAGGGGCCTACGAGCAGTACTTC. Encoded protein: CASSQARTGAYEQYF.